Listed below are T cell receptor beta chains from one sample, sequenced in a study of T cell responses to AZD1222 COVID-19 vaccine. This table comes from immunoSEQ multiplex PCR, and its TCRdb copy is limited to in-frame clones, with some not included. The table records around 120,000 clones, roughly 91% of them present only once. The material was peripheral blood, obtained on day 0 of MenACWY control vaccination. The origin of the receptors is an adult in good health. CDR3s include the opening cysteine and the closing phenylalanine or tryptophan. Fields, in order: CDR3 protein, CDR3 DNA, clone size, V gene, D gene, J gene. The D gene is left open where the match is weak. Clone sizes are given selectively: once, few, many, or a class where the clone is expanded.

CDR3aa: CAISAGLAVQVTQYF
CDR3nt: TGTGCCATCAGTGCGGGACTAGCGGTGCAAGTTACGCAGTATTTT
abundance: once
v_gene: TRBV10-3
d_gene: TRBD2
j_gene: TRBJ2-3

CDR3aa: CASSQQTSGREETQYF
CDR3nt: TGTGCCAGCAGCCAACAGACTAGCGGGAGGGAAGAGACCCAGTACTTC
abundance: NA
v_gene: TRBV11-3
d_gene: TRBD2
j_gene: TRBJ2-5

CDR3aa: CASSPRGLAGAVSYNEQFF
CDR3nt: TGTGCCAGCAGTCCTAGGGGACTAGCGGGAGCCGTATCCTACAATGAGCAGTTCTTC
abundance: NA
v_gene: TRBV2
d_gene: TRBD2
j_gene: TRBJ2-1

CDR3aa: CASSRDRGIYEQYF
CDR3nt: TGTGCCAGCAGCAGGGACAGGGGGATATACGAGCAGTACTTC
abundance: NA
v_gene: TRBV3-1/TRBV3-2
d_gene: TRBD1
j_gene: TRBJ2-7

CDR3aa: CSVERGFAGYGYTF
CDR3nt: TGCAGCGTTGAAAGAGGGTTTGCCGGCTATGGCTACACCTTC
abundance: NA
v_gene: TRBV29-1
d_gene: NA
j_gene: TRBJ1-2

CDR3aa: CASSQDLTFYEQYF
CDR3nt: TGCGCCAGCAGCCAAGATCTGACCTTCTACGAGCAGTACTTC
abundance: NA
v_gene: TRBV4-1
d_gene: NA
j_gene: TRBJ2-7

CDR3aa: CASSEYEKLFF
CDR3nt: TGTGCCAGCAGTGAATATGAAAAACTGTTTTTT
abundance: NA
v_gene: TRBV6-1
d_gene: NA
j_gene: TRBJ1-4

CDR3aa: CASRLTDQPQHF
CDR3nt: TGTGCCAGCAGACTAACGGATCAGCCCCAGCATTTT
abundance: NA
v_gene: TRBV2
d_gene: NA
j_gene: TRBJ1-5

CDR3aa: CASSPGQAQETQYF
CDR3nt: TGTGCCAGCAGCCCTGGACAGGCCCAAGAGACCCAGTACTTC
abundance: NA
v_gene: TRBV7-2
d_gene: TRBD1
j_gene: TRBJ2-5

CDR3aa: CASSLVRHSYEQYF
CDR3nt: TGTGCCAGCAGCTTAGTAAGACACTCCTACGAGCAGTACTTC
abundance: NA
v_gene: TRBV7-9
d_gene: NA
j_gene: TRBJ2-7

CDR3aa: CASSQEAGSGANVLTF
CDR3nt: TGCGCCAGCAGCCAAGAAGCAGGGTCCGGGGCCAACGTCCTGACTTTC
abundance: NA
v_gene: TRBV4-3
d_gene: NA
j_gene: TRBJ2-6

CDR3aa: CASSTFDNQPQHF
CDR3nt: TGCGCCAGCAGCACATTTGACAATCAGCCCCAGCATTTT
abundance: few
v_gene: TRBV10-2
d_gene: NA
j_gene: TRBJ1-5

CDR3aa: CASSMTGELFF
CDR3nt: TGTGCCAGTAGTATGACCGGGGAGCTGTTTTTT
abundance: few
v_gene: TRBV19
d_gene: NA
j_gene: TRBJ2-2

CDR3aa: CASSPTGRGTTEAFF
CDR3nt: TGCGCCAGCAGCCCTACAGGGAGAGGGACCACTGAAGCTTTCTTT
abundance: NA
v_gene: TRBV5-1
d_gene: NA
j_gene: TRBJ1-1

CDR3aa: CSADLRTDTQYF
CDR3nt: TGCAGCGCTGACCTGCGCACAGATACGCAGTATTTT
abundance: NA
v_gene: TRBV29-1
d_gene: NA
j_gene: TRBJ2-3

CDR3aa: CATSGGGSGNTIYF
CDR3nt: TGTGCCACCAGCGGGGGAGGATCCGGAAACACCATATATTTT
abundance: once
v_gene: TRBV15
d_gene: NA
j_gene: TRBJ1-3

CDR3aa: CASSVAHGGETQYF
CDR3nt: TGTGCCAGCAGCGTAGCACACGGGGGGGAGACCCAGTACTTC
abundance: NA
v_gene: TRBV9
d_gene: TRBD2
j_gene: TRBJ2-5

CDR3aa: CASNRGANYGYTF
CDR3nt: TGTGCCAGTAATCGGGGAGCTAACTATGGCTACACCTTC
abundance: NA
v_gene: TRBV19
d_gene: NA
j_gene: TRBJ1-2

CDR3aa: CASSQTIAGESDTQYF
CDR3nt: TGTGCCAGCAGCCAGACGATAGCGGGAGAGTCAGATACGCAGTATTTT
abundance: NA
v_gene: TRBV4-2
d_gene: TRBD2
j_gene: TRBJ2-3

CDR3aa: CASSSGQGEYEQYF
CDR3nt: TGCGCCAGCAGCTCGGGACAGGGGGAATACGAGCAGTACTTC
abundance: few
v_gene: TRBV5-1
d_gene: TRBD1
j_gene: TRBJ2-7

CDR3aa: CATSRGVLSNQPQHF
CDR3nt: TGTGCCACCAGCAGAGGGGTCCTCTCGAATCAGCCCCAGCATTTT
abundance: NA
v_gene: TRBV15
d_gene: NA
j_gene: TRBJ1-5

CDR3aa: CASSSDRGQGADGYTF
CDR3nt: TGCGCCAGCAGCTCCGATCGGGGACAGGGGGCGGATGGCTACACCTTC
abundance: NA
v_gene: TRBV5-1
d_gene: TRBD1
j_gene: TRBJ1-2

CDR3aa: CASSPTQAGGPRDEQFF
CDR3nt: TGTGCCAGCAGCCCAACTCAAGCGGGAGGGCCTAGGGATGAGCAGTTCTTC
abundance: once
v_gene: TRBV7-6
d_gene: TRBD2
j_gene: TRBJ2-1

CDR3aa: CASSFDRTNSPLHF
CDR3nt: TGTGCCAGCAGCTTTGACAGAACCAATTCACCCCTCCACTTT
abundance: NA
v_gene: TRBV5-6
d_gene: NA
j_gene: TRBJ1-6

CDR3aa: CASSQGVTGGANEKLFF
CDR3nt: TGCGCCAGCAGCCAAGGCGTGACAGGGGGCGCCAATGAAAAACTGTTTTTT
abundance: NA
v_gene: TRBV4-3
d_gene: TRBD1
j_gene: TRBJ1-4

CDR3aa: CASSSDPLWEQYF
CDR3nt: TGTGCCAGCAGTTCCGACCCCCTGTGGGAGCAGTACTTC
abundance: few
v_gene: TRBV6-2/TRBV6-3
d_gene: NA
j_gene: TRBJ2-7